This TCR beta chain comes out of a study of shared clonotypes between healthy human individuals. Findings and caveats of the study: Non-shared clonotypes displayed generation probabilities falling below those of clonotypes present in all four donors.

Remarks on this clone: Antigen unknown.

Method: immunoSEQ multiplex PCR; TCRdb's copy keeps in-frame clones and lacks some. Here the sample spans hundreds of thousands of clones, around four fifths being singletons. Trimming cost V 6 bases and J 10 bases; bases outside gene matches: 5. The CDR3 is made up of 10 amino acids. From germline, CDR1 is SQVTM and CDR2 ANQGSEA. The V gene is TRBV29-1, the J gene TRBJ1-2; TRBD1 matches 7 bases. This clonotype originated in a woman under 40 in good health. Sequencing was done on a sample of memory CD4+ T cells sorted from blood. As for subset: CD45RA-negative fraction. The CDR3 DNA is TGCAGCGTGGGAGACAGGGACTACACCTTC. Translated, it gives CSVGDRDYTF.